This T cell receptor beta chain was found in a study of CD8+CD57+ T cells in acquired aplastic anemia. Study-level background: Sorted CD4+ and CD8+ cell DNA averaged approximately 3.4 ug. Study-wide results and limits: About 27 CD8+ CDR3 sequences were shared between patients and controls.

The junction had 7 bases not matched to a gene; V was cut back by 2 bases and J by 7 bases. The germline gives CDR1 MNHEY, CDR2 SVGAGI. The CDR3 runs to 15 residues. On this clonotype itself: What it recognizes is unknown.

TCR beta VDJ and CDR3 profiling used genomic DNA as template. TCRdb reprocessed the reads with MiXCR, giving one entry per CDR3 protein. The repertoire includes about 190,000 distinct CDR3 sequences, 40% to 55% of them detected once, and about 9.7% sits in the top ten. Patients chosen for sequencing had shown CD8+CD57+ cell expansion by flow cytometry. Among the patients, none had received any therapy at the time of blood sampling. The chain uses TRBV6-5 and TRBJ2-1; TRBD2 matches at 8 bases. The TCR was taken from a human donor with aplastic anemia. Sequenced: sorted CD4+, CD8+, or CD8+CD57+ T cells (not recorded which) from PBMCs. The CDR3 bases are TGTGCCAGCAGTTACGCGGGACTAGGCCAGAATGAGCAGTTCTTC. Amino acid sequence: CASSYAGLGQNEQFF.